One sample yielded the 17 T cell receptor beta chains listed below, sequenced in a study of Ad26.COV2.S vaccination and SARS-CoV-2 variants. Regarding treatment: about 20 received Ad26.COV2.S at low or high dose, single or two shots; several received placebo; per-sample allocation not given. Day 63 after the first injection of vaccine or placebo was the sampling time. Assay: immunoSEQ multiplex PCR; the TCRdb copy retains only in-frame clones and omits some. The profile shows about 480,000 clones, 87% of them singletons. The sample in question was peripheral blood, obtained in a trial of Ad26.COV2.S vaccine versus placebo. All receptors derive from a person between 18 and 59 years old who received the Ad26.COV2.S COVID-19 vaccine or a placebo.

The chain links TRBV12-3 or TRBV12-4 to TRBJ1-1, with D perhaps TRBD1 (5 bases). Trimming stripped 5 bases from V and 8 bases from J, with 12 bases between. This CDR3 spans 12 amino acids. The CDR3 here is CASSGALAEAFF. CDR3 nucleotides: TGTGCCAGCAGTGGGGCCCTTGCCGAAGCTTTCTTT.

The V and J genes are TRBV2 and TRBJ2-3, with D unresolved. V gave up 5 bases and J gave up 0 bases, with 12 bases separating them. Germline V gene sequence: CDR1 SNHLY, CDR2 FYNNEI. The CDR3 has 15 amino acids. The CDR3 DNA follows: TGTGCCAGCAGTACGGGCTTCCTAAGCACAGATACGCAGTATTTT. This codes for CASSTGFLSTDTQYF.

The V call is TRBV5-4, the J call TRBJ2-3, with TRBD2 matching over 9 bases. Trimming took 0 bases from V and 2 from J; bases not matched to a gene: 4. Looked up from germline, CDR1 is SGHNT and CDR2 is YYREEE (reference sequence). The CDR3 is made up of 16 amino acids. The CDR3 coding sequence is TGTGCCAGCAGCTTGGAAGCGGGACTAGCCACAGATACGCAGTATTTT. It codes for CASSLEAGLATDTQYF.

The V and J genes are TRBV25-1 and TRBJ2-1; 7 bases line up with TRBD2. Losses at the gene ends were 6 bases for V and 5 bases for J; bases not matched to a gene: 7. CDR1 is MGHDK, CDR2 SYGVNS, per germline. This CDR3 contains 14 residues. The CDR3 DNA reads TGTGCCAGCAGGGATCCCGGGACTAACAATGAGCAGTTCTTC. This translates into CASRDPGTNNEQFF.

The chain uses TRBV5-6 and TRBJ2-1, with unresolved D. V was pared by 0 bases and J by 6 bases, with 10 bases between. This CDR3 has 14 amino acids. In germline, CDR1 is SGHDT, CDR2 YYEEEE. CDR3 sequence reads: CASSLGLPINEQFF. CDR3 sequence (DNA): TGTGCCAGCAGCTTGGGGTTACCGATCAATGAGCAGTTCTTC. Full variable domain (rest looked up from reference TRBV5-6 and TRBJ2-1): DAGVTQSPTHLIKTRGQQVTLRCSPKSGHDTVSWYQQALGQGPQFIFQYYEEEERQRGNFPDRFSGHQFPNYSSELNVNALLLGDSALYLCASSLGLPINEQFFGPGTRLTVL.

This rearrangement joins TRBV29-1 to TRBJ2-2; possibly TRBD1 or TRBD2 for D (7 bases each). Per germline, CDR1 SQVTM and CDR2 ANQGSEA. The CDR3 covers 14 residues. Deletions cut 7 bases from V and 4 bases from J, with 16 bases between. Written as DNA, the CDR3 is TGCAGCGCAGCACAGGGGAGGGTCACCGGGGAGCTGTTTTTT. As protein: CSAAQGRVTGELFF.

The J gene is TRBJ2-5, the V gene TRBV29-1; 7 bases fit TRBD1. Germline loops: CDR1 SQVTM, CDR2 ANQGSEA. The CDR3 is 15 residues long. V dropped 4 bases and J dropped 4; count of bases not matched to a gene: 12. The CDR3 nucleotides are TGCAGCGTTGTGAGGATCGAGGGGGCCCGAGAGACCCAGTACTTC. Translated: CSVVRIEGARETQYF.

The rearrangement uses TRBV28 and TRBJ2-3, with TRBD1 as a possible D gene (6 bases). The CDR3 has 14 residues. Per the germline V gene, CDR1 is MDHEN and CDR2 is SYDVKM. The ends were cut back, 6 bases at V and 5 bases at J, with 15 bases in the middle. Here the CDR3 reads CASRGGTSLDTQYF. Written as DNA, the CDR3 is TGTGCCAGCAGAGGGGGAACTTCATTAGATACGCAGTATTTT. Full variable domain (missing parts from reference TRBV28 and TRBJ2-3): DVKVTQSSRYLVKRTGEKVFLECVQDMDHENMFWYRQDPGLGLRLIYFSYDVKMKEKGDIPEGYSVSREKKERFSLILESASTNQTSMYLCASRGGTSLDTQYFGPGTRLTVL.

The chain combines TRBV7-2 with TRBJ1-3, with D maybe TRBD1 (5 bases). CDR3 size: 16 residues. V was shortened by 0 bases and J by 9 bases, with 18 bases between the two germline ends. Germline CDR1 SGHTA, CDR2 FQGNSA. The CDR3 DNA reads TGTGCCAGCAGCTTAGCCCTTGGAAGGGGAGGAGGCACCATATATTTT. This codes for CASSLALGRGGGTIYF.

As concerns this clone: Its ends do not fully match the called genes, so a read error is possible. The chain carries TRBV5-4 and TRBJ1-2; D is undetermined. This CDR3 comprises 13 residues. CDR1 and CDR2 (germline): SGHNT, YYREEE (reference sequence). CDR3 nucleotide sequence: TGTGCCAGCAGTTTGGACGGAGTAATGGGCTACACCTTC. As protein: CASSLDGVMGYTF.

In its sample, this clone was seen once. The chain combines TRBV14 with TRBJ2-2, with unresolved D. Germline CDR1 SGHDN, CDR2 FVKESK. Between the trimmed V and J ends, which lost 6 bases and 5 bases, there was a span of 10 bases. This CDR3 is built from 13 residues. The CDR3 coding sequence is TGTGCCAGCAGACTAACCCAAACCGGGGAGCTGTTTTTT. This codes for CASRLTQTGELFF.

The genes are TRBV19 and TRBJ1-5; 9 bases map to TRBD1. The CDR3 length is 15 residues. CDR1 is LNHDA and CDR2 is SQIVND in the germline V gene (reference sequence). The junction had 3 bases not matched to a gene; V was cut back by 4 bases and J by 2 bases. Here the CDR3 reads CASSRDRAGNQPQHF. The CDR3 DNA reads as TGTGCCAGTAGTAGGGACAGGGCGGGCAATCAGCCCCAGCATTTT.

DNA of the CDR3: TGTGCCAGTAGTATCTTCGGGAAACAGGAGTCCGAAGAGCAGTTCTTC. It is translated as CASSIFGKQESEEQFF. This chain uses TRBV19 with TRBJ2-1; D could derive from TRBD1 or TRBD2 (5 bases each). CDR1 LNHDA and CDR2 SQIVND come from the germline V gene (reference sequence). This CDR3 has 16 residues. V was cut by 3 bases and J by 10 bases, with 22 bases left in between.

The chain couples TRBV6-1 to TRBJ2-2; no reliable D call. CDR3 size: 17 residues. CDR1 and CDR2 (germline): MNHNS, SASEGT. Trimming pared 3 bases from V and 7 bases from J, leaving 21 bases between. DNA of the CDR3: TGTGCCAGCAGTGATCCGAGAGGTCTAAGATCGAGCGGGGAGCTGTTTTTT. As protein: CASSDPRGLRSSGELFF.

This clone turned up a few times. The gene calls are TRBV28 and TRBJ2-7; TRBD1 aligns across 7 bases. V lost 5 bases, J lost 5 bases, and 6 bases stayed unmatched. This CDR3 comprises 13 residues. Germline CDR1 is MDHEN and CDR2 is SYDVKM. CDR3 sequence (DNA): TGTGCCAGCAGTACTTGGACAGGCGACGAGCAGTACTTC. It is translated as CASSTWTGDEQYF.

The sample holds many counts of this clone. V is TRBV28 and J is TRBJ1-2, with D perhaps TRBD1 (5 bases). V dropped 5 bases and J dropped 8 bases, with 15 bases sitting between them. The CDR3 covers 13 residues. Looked up from germline, CDR1 is MDHEN and CDR2 is SYDVKM. The CDR3 sequence is CASSPPRVRGYTF. The CDR3 DNA sequence: TGTGCCAGCAGTCCACCCAGGGTGAGGGGCTACACCTTC.

V is TRBV6-6 and J is TRBJ2-3; 12 nucleotides line up with TRBD2. CDR3 length: 16 amino acids. V gave up 2 bases and J gave up 6 bases; unmatched junction bases: 6. Germline CDR1 is MNHNY and CDR2 is SVGAGI (reference sequence). The chain's CDR3 is CASSYTGLAGVDTQYF. The CDR3 DNA reads as TGTGCCAGCAGTTACACGGGACTAGCGGGTGTTGATACGCAGTATTTT.